The next 24 T cell receptor beta chains were all read from a single sample in a study of blood T cell repertoires in COVID-19. Produced via immunoSEQ multiplex PCR; TCRdb's table is partial and in-frame only. The data show 130,000 to 150,000 clones, about four fifths seen once. The sequenced sample was peripheral blood. The receptors come from a woman of 80 years or more with acute or convalescent COVID-19.

The chain has TRBV6-2 or TRBV6-3 and TRBJ1-6; D is unresolved. V shed 5 bases and J shed 5 bases, with 10 bases lying between them. Germline values: CDR1 MNHEY, CDR2 SVGEGT. The CDR3 is 14 residues long. CDR3 region: CASSTYRDNSPLHF. CDR3 coding DNA: TGTGCCAGCAGTACCTATCGCGATAATTCACCCCTCCACTTT.

The chain recombines TRBV7-9 with TRBJ2-1; unclear D gene. This CDR3 has 12 amino acids. In germline, CDR1 is SEHNR, CDR2 FQNEAQ (reference sequence). V shed 1 base and J shed 8 bases, with 6 bases lying between them. CDR3 nucleotides: TGTGCCAGCAGCTTAGTTAGTTATGAGCAGTTCTTC. This translates into CASSLVSYEQFF.

V gene TRBV4-1 combines with J gene TRBJ1-3; no firm D call. From germline, CDR1 is MGHRA and CDR2 YSYEKL. CDR3 length equals 12 residues. The V and J ends lost 3 bases and 4 bases respectively, with 4 bases between them. CDR3 amino acids: CASSQAGNTIYF. CDR3 in DNA: TGCGCCAGCAGCCAGGCCGGAAACACCATATATTTT.

This sequence joins TRBV13 and TRBJ1-2; 7 bases align to TRBD1. The CDR3 sequence is 13 residues long. Germline V gene sequence: CDR1 PRHDT, CDR2 FYEKMQ (reference sequence). Trimming took 5 bases from V and 4 from J; bases not matched to a gene: 4. The CDR3 loop is CASSNRDSYGYTF. DNA of the CDR3: TGTGCCAGCAGCAATCGGGACAGCTATGGCTACACCTTC.

This sequence joins TRBV10-2 and TRBJ2-3; D perhaps matches TRBD1 (6 bases). Trimming cost V 4 bases and J 6 bases, with 11 bases left between them. Germline loops: CDR1 WSHSY, CDR2 SAAADI. CDR3 length equals 13 residues. The CDR3 loop reads CASSVQGRDTQYF. CDR3 sequence (DNA): TGCGCCAGCAGTGTCCAGGGGCGGGATACGCAGTATTTT.

The chain couples TRBV29-1 to TRBJ2-3; TRBD1 agrees at 7 bases. The length of the CDR3 is 12 residues. Trimming took 6 bases from V and 8 from J; bases not matched to a gene: 8. Germline-derived CDR1 and CDR2 are SQVTM and ANQGSEA. In DNA, the CDR3 is TGCAGCGTACACCGACAGGGAAGTACGCAGTATTTT. It codes for CSVHRQGSTQYF.

The chain uses TRBV10-3 and TRBJ1-5; D gene uncertain. Trimming pared 5 bases from V and 2 bases from J, leaving 13 bases between. The CDR3 length is 15 residues. Germline lookup yields CDR1 ENHRY and CDR2 SYGVKD. The CDR3 DNA is TGTGCCATCAGTAACCTCGGGGAGGGCAATCAGCCCCAGCATTTT. It specifies CAISNLGEGNQPQHF.

This clone was observed a few times. The chain recombines TRBV27 with TRBJ1-2, with 9 bases that match TRBD1. Germline trimming cut 5 bases from V and 7 bases from J; bases unmatched to any gene: 5. Looked up from germline, CDR1 is MNHEY and CDR2 is SMNVEV (reference sequence). The CDR3 consists of 13 residues. The CDR3 protein is CASSRTGVAGYTF. In DNA form, the CDR3 reads TGTGCCAGCAGTCGGACAGGGGTTGCTGGCTACACCTTC.

The rearrangement uses TRBV5-6 and TRBJ1-2, with D possibly being TRBD1 (5 bases). The germline CDR1 and CDR2 sequences are SGHDT and YYEEEE. The CDR3 runs 13 residues. V lost 0 bases, J lost 8 bases, and 11 bases lay in between. In nucleotides, the CDR3 is TGTGCCAGCAGCTTGGCGGGGGTAGGAGGCTACACCTTC. Translated: CASSLAGVGGYTF.

The chain joins TRBV6-5 to TRBJ2-3, with a weak D call TRBD2 (6 bases). The ends were cut back, 0 bases at V and 9 bases at J, with 7 bases in the middle. Germline-derived CDR1 and CDR2 are MNHEY and SVGAGI. This CDR3 is built from 12 residues. The CDR3 spells CASSYSRETQYF. DNA of the CDR3: TGTGCCAGCAGTTACTCGCGGGAAACGCAGTATTTT.

This clone was seen more than once but under ten times. The chain has TRBV6-6 and TRBJ2-3; TRBD2 aligns across 12 bases. This CDR3 is built from 21 residues. Looked up from germline, CDR1 is MNHNY and CDR2 is SVGAGI (reference sequence). V shed 5 bases and J 3 bases; nucleotides not matched to a gene: 21. CDR3 DNA: TGTGCCAGCAGTCTCACCCCCGTCACTCGACTAGCGGGGGACGGGACAGATACGCAGTATTTT. It codes for CASSLTPVTRLAGDGTDTQYF.

Of note for this clone: This may be a read error: a much more frequent sequence differs by one nucleotide. J is TRBJ1-5 and V is TRBV13; D gene unclear. V was clipped by 5 bases and J by 1 base, with 3 bases between them. The V gene's germline CDR1 is PRHDT and CDR2 FYEKMQ (reference sequence). The CDR3 is 12 residues long. The CDR3 DNA sequence: TGTGCCAGCAGCCTGAGCAATCAGCCCCAGCATTTT. Protein product: CASSLSNQPQHF.

This clone was seen a few times. V gene TRBV6-5 combines with J gene TRBJ1-6; no clear D gene. V was trimmed by 6 bases and J by 9 bases, leaving 9 bases between them. Germline CDR1 and CDR2: MNHEY and SVGAGI. The CDR3 is 12 amino acids. CDR3 sequence: CASRPEASPLHF. As DNA, the CDR3 is TGTGCCAGCAGGCCGGAGGCTTCACCCCTCCACTTT.

The chain joins TRBV19 to TRBJ2-1; TRBD1 aligns across 7 bases. With 5 bases clipped from V and 10 bases from J, the junction kept 8 bases outside the gene matches. The CDR3 covers 13 residues. Germline V gene sequence: CDR1 LNHDA, CDR2 SQIVND (reference sequence). CDR3 amino acids: CASSRDREWEQFF. The DNA for the CDR3 is TGTGCCAGTAGTCGCGACAGGGAATGGGAGCAGTTCTTC.

The genes are TRBV14 and TRBJ2-2, with 7 bases identical to TRBD2. This CDR3 contains 14 residues. The germline CDR1 and CDR2 sequences are SGHDN and FVKESK. J lost 3 bases, V lost 4 bases, and 2 bases had no gene match. The CDR3 here is CASSPGRDTGELFF. The CDR3 DNA follows: TGTGCCAGCAGCCCGGGGAGGGACACCGGGGAGCTGTTTTTT.

The rearrangement joins TRBV7-6 to TRBJ1-2; unclear D gene. The CDR3 length is 14 residues. Germline V gene lookup returns CDR1 SGHVS and CDR2 FNYEAQ. V lost 5 bases and J 2 bases, leaving 12 bases between the germline ends. The CDR3 protein is CASSPREGNYGYTF. CDR3 nucleotide sequence: TGTGCCAGCAGCCCACGGGAGGGAAACTATGGCTACACCTTC.

The J gene is TRBJ2-1, the V gene TRBV27, with D perhaps matching TRBD2 (6 bases). Trimming removed 4 bases at V and 0 bases at J, with 10 bases between. This CDR3 is 15 amino acids long. The germline V gene encodes CDR1 MNHEY and CDR2 SMNVEV (reference sequence). The CDR3 loop is CASSYGGSSYNEQFF. The CDR3 DNA reads as TGTGCCAGCAGTTACGGGGGTTCCTCCTACAATGAGCAGTTCTTC.

The chain uses TRBV7-2 and TRBJ2-7; D is ambiguous. The CDR3 extends over 14 amino acids. V lost 1 base, J lost 4 bases, and 11 bases lay in between. The germline V gene has CDR1 SGHTA and CDR2 FQGNSA. DNA for the CDR3: TGTGCCAGCAGCTTAGTAGCAGTGAATTACGAGCAGTACTTC. This gives the protein CASSLVAVNYEQYF. The variable domain in full, completed from reference TRBV7-2 and TRBJ2-7, reads GAGVSQSPSNKVTEKGKDVELRCDPISGHTALYWYRQSLGQGLEFLIYFQGNSAPDKSGLPSDRFSAERTGGSVSTLTIQRTQQEDSAVYLCASSLVAVNYEQYFGPGTRLTVT.

The chain carries TRBV4-1 and TRBJ1-4, with D maybe TRBD1 (5 bases). Trimming removed 1 base from V and 8 bases from J, with 17 bases in between. Germline values: CDR1 MGHRA, CDR2 YSYEKL. This CDR3 region has 16 residues. Here the CDR3 reads CASSQGSTAFPEKLFF. The CDR3 DNA follows: TGCGCCAGCAGCCAAGGTTCGACAGCCTTTCCAGAAAAACTGTTTTTT.

The chain joins TRBV19 to TRBJ1-5, with unresolved D. Germline values: CDR1 LNHDA, CDR2 SQIVND (reference sequence). CDR3 length: 13 residues. Trimming took off 5 bases at V and 3 bases at J, with 8 bases between the two ends. The CDR3 DNA reads as TGTGCCAGTAGTCAAACAGACAATCAGCCCCAGCATTTT. Protein: CASSQTDNQPQHF.

The chain joins TRBV4-3 to TRBJ1-4; 10 bases agree with TRBD1. From germline, CDR1 is LGHNA and CDR2 YSLEER. V shed 1 base and J 6 bases; nucleotides not matched to a gene: 5. This CDR3 region has 16 residues. Here the CDR3 reads CASSQGRGTGDEKLFF. DNA for the CDR3: TGCGCCAGCAGCCAAGGGCGTGGGACAGGGGATGAAAAACTGTTTTTT.

This chain connects TRBV6-5 to TRBJ1-3; TRBD1 is a possible D gene (6 bases). The CDR3 loop spans 16 amino acids. Trimming pared 4 bases from V and 4 bases from J, leaving 17 bases between. CDR1 is MNHEY and CDR2 is SVGAGI in the germline V gene. The CDR3 DNA follows: TGTGCCAGCAGTTCCGGGACATCTTTACAGGGAAACACCATATATTTT. Amino acids: CASSSGTSLQGNTIYF.

The V gene is TRBV27, the J gene TRBJ1-2; 7 bases agree with TRBD1. V lost 5 bases to trimming and J lost 8 bases; unmatched junction nucleotides: 11. The germline V gene encodes CDR1 MNHEY and CDR2 SMNVEV (reference sequence). CDR3 size: 14 residues. The CDR3: CASSRRDRAGGYTF. The CDR3 DNA reads as TGTGCCAGCAGTCGGAGAGACAGGGCCGGCGGCTACACCTTC.

The chain is built from TRBV18 and TRBJ1-1; a weak D match, TRBD1 (5 bases). V lost 3 bases and J 3 bases, leaving 11 bases between the germline ends. From germline, CDR1 is KGHSH and CDR2 LQKENI. CDR3 length: 14 residues. CDR3 nucleotides: TGTGCCAGCTCACCCCAGGGCACAGACACTGAAGCTTTCTTT. This encodes CASSPQGTDTEAFF.